This T cell receptor beta chain was profiled in a study of control samples from healthy donors and cancer patients. Generated by immunoSEQ multiplex PCR, the TCRdb table keeps only in-frame clones and is missing some. The sample gives 150,000 to 200,000 clones, around 88% of which show up once; around 5.1% is in the top ten. This CDR3 has 13 amino acids. Germline CDR1 reads SNHLY; CDR2 reads FYNNEI. V dropped 8 bases and J dropped 3 bases, with 11 bases sitting between them. Sequenced input: blood. J is TRBJ1-3 and V is TRBV2; no definite D call. The TCR originated in a woman aged 25 to 45 in good health. This chain's CDR3 is CASEPPGGNTIYF. The DNA of the CDR3 is TGTGCCAGCGAGCCCCCGGGTGGAAACACCATATATTTT.